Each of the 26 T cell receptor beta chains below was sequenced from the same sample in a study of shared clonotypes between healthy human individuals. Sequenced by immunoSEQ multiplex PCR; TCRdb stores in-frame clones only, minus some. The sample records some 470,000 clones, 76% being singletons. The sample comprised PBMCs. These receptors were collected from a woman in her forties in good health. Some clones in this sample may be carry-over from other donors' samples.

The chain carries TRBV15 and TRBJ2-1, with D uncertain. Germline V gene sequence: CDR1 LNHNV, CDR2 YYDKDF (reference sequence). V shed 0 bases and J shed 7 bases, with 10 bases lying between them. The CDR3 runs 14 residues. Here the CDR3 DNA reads TGTGCCACCAGCAGAGATCTAAGCCGTAATGAGCAGTTCTTC. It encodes CATSRDLSRNEQFF.

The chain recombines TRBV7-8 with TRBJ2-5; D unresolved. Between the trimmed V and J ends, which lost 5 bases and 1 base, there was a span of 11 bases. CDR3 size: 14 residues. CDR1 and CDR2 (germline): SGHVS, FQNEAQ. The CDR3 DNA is TGTGCCAGCAGCGACCTCGGGCGCCAAGAGACCCAGTACTTC. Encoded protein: CASSDLGRQETQYF.

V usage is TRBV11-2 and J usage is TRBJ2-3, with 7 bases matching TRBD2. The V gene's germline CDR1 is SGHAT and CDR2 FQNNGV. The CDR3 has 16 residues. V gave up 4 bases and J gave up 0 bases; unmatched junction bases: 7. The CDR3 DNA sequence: TGTGCCAGCAGCTCCAACAGCGGGGCGAGCACAGATACGCAGTATTTT. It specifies CASSSNSGASTDTQYF. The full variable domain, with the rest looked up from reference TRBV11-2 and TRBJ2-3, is EAGVAQSPRYKIIEKRQSVAFWCNPISGHATLYWYQQILGQGPKLLIQFQNNGVVDDSQLPKDRFSAERLKGVDSTLKIQPAKLEDSAVYLCASSSNSGASTDTQYFGPGTRLTVL.

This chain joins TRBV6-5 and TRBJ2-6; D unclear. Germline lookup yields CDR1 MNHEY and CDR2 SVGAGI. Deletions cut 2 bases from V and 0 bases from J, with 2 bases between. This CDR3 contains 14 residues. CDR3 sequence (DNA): TGTGCCAGCAGTTACAACTCTGGGGCCAACGTCCTGACTTTC. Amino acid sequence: CASSYNSGANVLTF.

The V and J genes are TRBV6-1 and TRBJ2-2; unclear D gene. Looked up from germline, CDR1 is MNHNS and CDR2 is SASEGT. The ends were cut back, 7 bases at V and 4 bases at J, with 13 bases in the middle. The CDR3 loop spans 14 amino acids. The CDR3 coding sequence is TGTGCCAGCATGGCAGCCAAAGGCACCGGGGAGCTGTTTTTT. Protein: CASMAAKGTGELFF.

The CDR3 region has the DNA TGCGCCAGCAGCCCGGGGCTACCCTACGAGCAGTACTTC. Translating gives CASSPGLPYEQYF. V gene TRBV10-2 combines with J gene TRBJ2-7; D may be TRBD1 or TRBD2 (5 bases each). V gave up 6 bases and J gave up 2 bases, with 11 bases separating them. This CDR3 region has 13 residues. Germline values: CDR1 WSHSY, CDR2 SAAADI.

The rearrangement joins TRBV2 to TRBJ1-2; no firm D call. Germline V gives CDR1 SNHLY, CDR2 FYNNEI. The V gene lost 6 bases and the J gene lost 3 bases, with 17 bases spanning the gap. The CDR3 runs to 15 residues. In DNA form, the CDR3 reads TGTGCCAGCAGCGTTACGAGATTGTGGGACTATGGCTACACCTTC. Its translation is CASSVTRLWDYGYTF.

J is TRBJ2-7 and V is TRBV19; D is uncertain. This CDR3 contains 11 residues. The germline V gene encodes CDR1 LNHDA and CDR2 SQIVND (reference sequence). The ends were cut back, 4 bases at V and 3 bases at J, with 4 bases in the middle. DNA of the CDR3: TGTGCCAGTAGTAACGACTACGAGCAGTACTTC. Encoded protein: CASSNDYEQYF.

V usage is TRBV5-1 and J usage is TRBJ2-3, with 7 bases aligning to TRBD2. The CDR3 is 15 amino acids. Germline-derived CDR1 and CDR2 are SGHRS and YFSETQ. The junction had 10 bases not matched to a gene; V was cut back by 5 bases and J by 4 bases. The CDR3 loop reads CASRGGGSRADTQYF. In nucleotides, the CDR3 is TGCGCCAGCAGGGGCGGCGGGAGTCGCGCAGATACGCAGTATTTT.

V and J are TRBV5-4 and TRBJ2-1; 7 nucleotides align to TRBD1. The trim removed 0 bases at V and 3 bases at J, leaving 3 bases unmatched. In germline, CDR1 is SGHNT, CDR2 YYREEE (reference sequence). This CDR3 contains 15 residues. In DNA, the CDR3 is TGTGCCAGCAGCTTGGGGACAGGCGGCTACAATGAGCAGTTCTTC. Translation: CASSLGTGGYNEQFF.

CDR3 sequence: CASSSHKGEGRGEQFF. The CDR3, as DNA: TGTGCCAGCAGTTCCCACAAGGGGGAGGGCCGCGGTGAGCAGTTCTTC. The chain uses TRBV28 and TRBJ2-1; maybe TRBD2 (7 bases). CDR1 MDHEN and CDR2 SYDVKM come from the germline V gene. V was trimmed by 4 bases and J by 9 bases, leaving 22 bases between them. The length of the CDR3 is 16 residues. The full variable domain, its missing parts supplied by reference TRBV28 and TRBJ2-1, is DVKVTQSSRYLVKRTGEKVFLECVQDMDHENMFWYRQDPGLGLRLIYFSYDVKMKEKGDIPEGYSVSREKKERFSLILESASTNQTSMYLCASSSHKGEGRGEQFFGPGTRLTVL.

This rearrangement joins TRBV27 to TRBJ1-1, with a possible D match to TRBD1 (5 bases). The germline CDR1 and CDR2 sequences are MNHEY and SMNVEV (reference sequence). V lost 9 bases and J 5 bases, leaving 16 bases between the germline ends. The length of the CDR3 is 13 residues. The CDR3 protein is CASSEWGRTEAFF. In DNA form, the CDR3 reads TGTGCCAGTAGCGAATGGGGGAGAACTGAAGCTTTCTTT.

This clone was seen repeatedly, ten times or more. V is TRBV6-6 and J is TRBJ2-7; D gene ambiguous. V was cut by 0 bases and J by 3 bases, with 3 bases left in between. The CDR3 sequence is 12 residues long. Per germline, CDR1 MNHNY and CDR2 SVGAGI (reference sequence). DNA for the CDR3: TGTGCCAGCAGTTACTCGTACTACGAGCAGTACTTC. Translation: CASSYSYYEQYF.

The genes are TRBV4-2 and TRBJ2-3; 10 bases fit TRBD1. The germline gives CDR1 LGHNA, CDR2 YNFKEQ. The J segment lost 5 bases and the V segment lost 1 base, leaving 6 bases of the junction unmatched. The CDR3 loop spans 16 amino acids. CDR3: CASSQGTGGWGDTQYF. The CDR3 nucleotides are TGTGCCAGCAGCCAAGGGACAGGGGGTTGGGGAGATACGCAGTATTTT.

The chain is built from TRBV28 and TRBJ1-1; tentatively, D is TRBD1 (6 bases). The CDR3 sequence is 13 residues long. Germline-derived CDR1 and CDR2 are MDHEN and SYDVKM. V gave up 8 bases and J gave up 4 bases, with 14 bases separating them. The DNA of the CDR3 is TGTGCCAGCCGGGGGGGCTGGGGCACTGAAGCTTTCTTT. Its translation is CASRGGWGTEAFF. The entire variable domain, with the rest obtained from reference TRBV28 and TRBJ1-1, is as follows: DVKVTQSSRYLVKRTGEKVFLECVQDMDHENMFWYRQDPGLGLRLIYFSYDVKMKEKGDIPEGYSVSREKKERFSLILESASTNQTSMYLCASRGGWGTEAFFGQGTRLTVV.

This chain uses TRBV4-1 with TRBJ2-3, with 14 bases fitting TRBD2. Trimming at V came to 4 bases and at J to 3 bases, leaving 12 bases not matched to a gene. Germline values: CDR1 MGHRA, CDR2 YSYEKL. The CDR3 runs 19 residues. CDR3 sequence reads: CASSRTGLAGVMDTDTQYF. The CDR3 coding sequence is TGCGCCAGCAGCCGAACGGGACTAGCGGGAGTCATGGATACAGATACGCAGTATTTT.

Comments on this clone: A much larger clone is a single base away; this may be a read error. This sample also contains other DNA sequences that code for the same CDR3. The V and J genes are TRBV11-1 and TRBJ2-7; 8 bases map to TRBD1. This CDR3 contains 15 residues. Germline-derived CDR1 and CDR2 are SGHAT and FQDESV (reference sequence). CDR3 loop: CASSLATGGSYEQYF. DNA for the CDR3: TGTGCCAGCAGCCTAGCAACAGGGGGCTCCTACGAGCAGTACTTC. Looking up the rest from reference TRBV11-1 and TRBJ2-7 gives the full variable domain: EAEVAQSPRYKITEKSQAVAFWCDPISGHATLYWYRQILGQGPELLVQFQDESVVDDSQLPKDRFSAERLKGVDSTLKIQPAELGDSAMYLCASSLATGGSYEQYFGPGTRLTVT.

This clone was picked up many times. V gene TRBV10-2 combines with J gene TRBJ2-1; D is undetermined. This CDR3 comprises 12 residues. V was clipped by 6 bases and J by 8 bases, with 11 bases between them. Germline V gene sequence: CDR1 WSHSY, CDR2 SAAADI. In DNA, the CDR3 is TGCGCCAGCAGGGGTCCCCGGCATGAGCAGTTCTTC. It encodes CASRGPRHEQFF.

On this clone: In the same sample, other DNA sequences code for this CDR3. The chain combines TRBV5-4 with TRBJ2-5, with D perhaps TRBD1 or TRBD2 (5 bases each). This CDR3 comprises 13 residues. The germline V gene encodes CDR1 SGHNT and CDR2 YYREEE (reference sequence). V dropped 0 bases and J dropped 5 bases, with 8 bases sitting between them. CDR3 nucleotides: TGTGCCAGCAGCTTGGGGGGCGGGGAGACCCAGTACTTC. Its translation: CASSLGGGETQYF. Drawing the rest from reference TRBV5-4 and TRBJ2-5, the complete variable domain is ETGVTQSPTHLIKTRGQQVTLRCSSQSGHNTVSWYQQALGQGPQFIFQYYREEENGRGNFPPRFSGLQFPNYSSELNVNALELDDSALYLCASSLGGGETQYFGPGTRLLVL.

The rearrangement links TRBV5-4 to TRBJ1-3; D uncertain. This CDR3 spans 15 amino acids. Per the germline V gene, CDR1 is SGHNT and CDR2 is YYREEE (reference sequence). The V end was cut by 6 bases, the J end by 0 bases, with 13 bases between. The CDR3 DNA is TGTGCCAGCACCCAAGACGGCCGCTCTGGAAACACCATATATTTT. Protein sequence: CASTQDGRSGNTIYF.

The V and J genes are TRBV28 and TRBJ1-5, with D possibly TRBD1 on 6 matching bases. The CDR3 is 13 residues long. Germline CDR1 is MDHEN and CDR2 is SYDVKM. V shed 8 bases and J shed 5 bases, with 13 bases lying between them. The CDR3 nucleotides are TGTGCCAGCTCGCGGGACAATTATCAGCCCCAGCATTTT. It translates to CASSRDNYQPQHF.

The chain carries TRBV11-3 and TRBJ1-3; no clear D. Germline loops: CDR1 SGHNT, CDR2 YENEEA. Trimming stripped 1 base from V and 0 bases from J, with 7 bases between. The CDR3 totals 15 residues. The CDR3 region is CASSLVRFSGNTIYF. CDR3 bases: TGTGCCAGCAGCTTAGTTAGGTTCTCTGGAAACACCATATATTTT.

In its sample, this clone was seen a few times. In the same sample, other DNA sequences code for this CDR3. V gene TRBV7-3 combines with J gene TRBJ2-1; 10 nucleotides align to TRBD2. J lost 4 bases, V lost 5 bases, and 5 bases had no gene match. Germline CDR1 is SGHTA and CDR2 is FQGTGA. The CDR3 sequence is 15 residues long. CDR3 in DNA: TGTGCCAGCAGCAGCTTAGCGGGAGGATACAATGAGCAGTTCTTC. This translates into CASSSLAGGYNEQFF. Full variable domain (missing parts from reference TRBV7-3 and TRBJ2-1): GAGVSQTPSNKVTEKGKYVELRCDPISGHTALYWYRQSLGQGPEFLIYFQGTGAADDSGLPNDRFFAVRPEGSVSTLKIQRTERGDSAVYLCASSSLAGGYNEQFFGPGTRLTVL.

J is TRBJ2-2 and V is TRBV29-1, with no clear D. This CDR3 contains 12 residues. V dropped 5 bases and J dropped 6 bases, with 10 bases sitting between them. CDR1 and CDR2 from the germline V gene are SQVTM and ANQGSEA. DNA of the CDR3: TGCAGCGTTTCCTTCCGGCCCGGGGAGCTGTTTTTT. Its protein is CSVSFRPGELFF.

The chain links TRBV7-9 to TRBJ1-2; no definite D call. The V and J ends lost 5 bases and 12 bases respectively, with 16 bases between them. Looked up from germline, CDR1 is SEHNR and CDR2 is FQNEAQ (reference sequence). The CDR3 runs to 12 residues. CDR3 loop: CASSPRGVSHTF. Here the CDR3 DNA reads TGTGCCAGCAGCCCGCGGGGTGTAAGCCACACCTTC.

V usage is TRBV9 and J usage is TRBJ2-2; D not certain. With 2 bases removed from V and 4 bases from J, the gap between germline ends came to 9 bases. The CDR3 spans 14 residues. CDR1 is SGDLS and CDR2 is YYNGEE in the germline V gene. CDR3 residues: CASSVDSSTGELFF. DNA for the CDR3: TGTGCCAGCAGCGTCGACTCCAGCACCGGGGAGCTGTTTTTT.